Listed below are T cell receptor beta chains from one sample, sequenced in a study of blood T cell repertoires in COVID-19. TCRdb's copy holds only in-frame clones and misses some; the assay was immunoSEQ multiplex PCR. In the table there are roughly 200,000 clones, around 89% of which are singletons. Sequencing was carried out using peripheral blood. The receptors were gathered from a man in his 70s with acute or convalescent COVID-19. CDR3s include the opening cysteine and the closing phenylalanine or tryptophan. A D gene is named only where the DNA matches it firmly. A row's size may be missing; if present it is once, few, many or a size class.

CDR3 DNA: TGCGCCAGCAGCTTTTCCGATTGGGAGAAGAGGGACACTGAAGCTTTCTTT
CDR3 protein: CASSFSDWEKRDTEAFF
CDR3 length: 17
D gene: .
clone size: .
J gene: TRBJ1-1
V gene: TRBV5-1

CDR3 DNA: TGCGCCAGCAGCAGTGAGGGAGTTTCATACGAGCAGTACTTC
CDR3 protein: CASSSEGVSYEQYF
CDR3 length: 14
D gene: .
clone size: .
J gene: TRBJ2-7
V gene: TRBV5-1

CDR3 DNA: TGTGCCAGCAGCCAAGGTACTCTGTCACCTACTTTT
CDR3 protein: CASSQGTLSPTF
CDR3 length: 12
D gene: .
clone size: .
J gene: TRBJ1-5
V gene: TRBV3-1/TRBV3-2

CDR3 DNA: TGTGCCAGCAGCTCCTTGGGGACTAGCGGGGTCAATGAGCAGTTCTTC
CDR3 protein: CASSSLGTSGVNEQFF
CDR3 length: 16
D gene: TRBD2
clone size: few
J gene: TRBJ2-1
V gene: TRBV11-3

CDR3 DNA: TGCGCCAGCAGCCCAGGGACTAGCGGGAGCACAACAGATACGCAGTATTTT
CDR3 protein: CASSPGTSGSTTDTQYF
CDR3 length: 17
D gene: TRBD2
clone size: .
J gene: TRBJ2-3
V gene: TRBV5-1

CDR3 DNA: TGTGCCAGCAGCCTCGGACAGGGGGCTTCACGGAATTCACCCCTCCACTTT
CDR3 protein: CASSLGQGASRNSPLHF
CDR3 length: 17
D gene: TRBD1
clone size: .
J gene: TRBJ1-6
V gene: TRBV5-8

CDR3 DNA: TGTGCCAGCAGCTGGGGGAGGGCCGGGGAGCTGTTTTTT
CDR3 protein: CASSWGRAGELFF
CDR3 length: 13
D gene: TRBD2
clone size: .
J gene: TRBJ2-2
V gene: TRBV5-6

CDR3 DNA: TGTGCCAGTAGGACCACAGGGTTCAATGAGCAGTTCTTC
CDR3 protein: CASRTTGFNEQFF
CDR3 length: 13
D gene: .
clone size: .
J gene: TRBJ2-1
V gene: TRBV19

CDR3 DNA: TGTGCCAGCAGCCAAGGGACAGGGGGCATCTATGGCTACACCTTC
CDR3 protein: CASSQGTGGIYGYTF
CDR3 length: 15
D gene: TRBD1
clone size: .
J gene: TRBJ1-2
V gene: TRBV3-1/TRBV3-2

CDR3 DNA: TGTGCCAGCAGTTACCAGGGACCCCAGCATTTT
CDR3 protein: CASSYQGPQHF
CDR3 length: 11
D gene: .
clone size: .
J gene: TRBJ1-5
V gene: TRBV6-6